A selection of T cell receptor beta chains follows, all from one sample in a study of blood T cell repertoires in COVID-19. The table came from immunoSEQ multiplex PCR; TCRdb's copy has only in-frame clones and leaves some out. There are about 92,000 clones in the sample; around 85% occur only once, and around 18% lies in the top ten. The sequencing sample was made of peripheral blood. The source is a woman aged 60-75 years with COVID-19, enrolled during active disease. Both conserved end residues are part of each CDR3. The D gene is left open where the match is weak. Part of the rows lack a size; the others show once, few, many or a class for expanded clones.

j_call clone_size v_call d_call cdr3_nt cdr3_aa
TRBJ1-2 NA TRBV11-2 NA TGTGCCAGCAGCCCAGACAGGTTCCTTGGGTATGGCTACACCTTC CASSPDRFLGYGYTF
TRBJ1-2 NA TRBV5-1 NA TGCGCCAGCAGCTTGGAATCCGGGGAAAGAGGCTACACCTTC CASSLESGERGYTF
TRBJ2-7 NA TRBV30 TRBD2 TGTGCCTGGAGAGCGGCCTTTTGGACTAGCGGTAATGAGCAGTACTTC CAWRAAFWTSGNEQYF
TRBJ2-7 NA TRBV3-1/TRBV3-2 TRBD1 TGTGCCAGCAGCCAAAACAGGGGCTCCTACGAGCAGTACTTC CASSQNRGSYEQYF
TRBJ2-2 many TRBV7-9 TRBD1 TGTGCCAGCAGCCCAATACAGGGGGCTGGCACCGGGGAGCTGTTTTTT CASSPIQGAGTGELFF
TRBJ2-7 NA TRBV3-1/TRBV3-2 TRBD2 TGTGCCAGCAGCCAATTCCTCCGGGACCTCGGGACTAGAGGAGTCCACGAGCAGTACTTC CASSQFLRDLGTRGVHEQYF
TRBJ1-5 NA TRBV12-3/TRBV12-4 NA TGTGCCAGCAGCGGGGGTAGGGGTCAGCCCCAGCATTTT CASSGGRGQPQHF
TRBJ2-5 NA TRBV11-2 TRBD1 TGTGCCAGCAGAGGACAGGGCAGGGAGACCCAGTACTTC CASRGQGRETQYF
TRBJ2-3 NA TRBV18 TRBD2 TGTGCCAGCTCACCCCCGGGGGGGACAGATACGCAGTATTTT CASSPPGGTDTQYF
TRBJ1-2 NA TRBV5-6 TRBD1 TGTGCCAGCGTACAGGGGTACGATGGCTACACCTTC CASVQGYDGYTF